This entry describes one TCR beta chain. Its antigen is unknown. This sample was taken from a study of T cell repertoires in cytomegalovirus infection. Across the whole study: The authors relied on CMV epitopes, both recently identified HLA-C-restricted and well-studied HLA-B-restricted. Through public TCR beta signatures, both CMV infection and matching HLA type were indicated. Regarding the study as a whole: Carriers of CMV plus the relevant HLA were identified by cumulative public TCR beta family frequency. Predominance within the ex vivo response was attributable to HLA-C-restricted CMV-specific TCR beta clonotypes.

The V end was cut by 9 bases, the J end by 2 bases, with 10 bases between. The CDR3 totals 12 residues. Germline values: CDR1 LGHNT, CDR2 FRNRAP. TCRdb analysed the reads with MiXCR anew, one entry per CDR3 protein. The sample has about 900,000 distinct CDR3 sequences, 30% to 40% seen once. The clonotype comes from a human donor in good health (CMV status not recorded). Some clones in this sample may be carry-over from other donors' samples. The source was cultured CD8+ T cells from PBMCs, collected from culture after CMV antigen stimulation. The chain uses TRBV12-5 and TRBJ1-2; D is uncertain. This CDR3 is CASAIGNYGYTF. CDR3 sequence (DNA): TGTGCTAGCGCGATAGGGAACTATGGCTACACCTTC.